This TCR beta chain was obtained from a study of post-analysis software for immune sequencing data. TCR beta libraries were prepared from cDNA with unique molecular identifiers. Using its own MiXCR run on the PCR reads, TCRdb lists one record per CDR3 protein. The sample yields some 890,000 distinct CDR3 sequences, around 53% seen once. This TCR derives from a girl aged 5-17 years with multiple sclerosis. The sequencing input was blood.

This CDR3 is CASSLYWGGYGYTF. Written as DNA, the CDR3 is TGTGCCAGCAGCTTGTACTGGGGAGGCTATGGCTACACCTTC. The gene calls are TRBV5-5 and TRBJ1-2; D is ambiguous. The CDR3 has 14 residues. The V and J ends lost 1 base and 4 bases respectively, with 11 bases between them. Germline CDR1 is SGHKS and CDR2 is YYEKEE (reference sequence).